The 19 T cell receptor beta chains listed next were all sequenced from one sample in a study of cytomegalovirus exposure and HLA in healthy donors. Primers: 60 Vbeta forward and 13 Jbeta reverse. Generated by immunoSEQ multiplex PCR, the TCRdb table keeps only in-frame clones and is missing some. The table lists more than 75,000 clones, with 15% in the top ten. Sequencing was performed on PBMCs. These receptors all come from a man aged 50-60 years in good health and CMV-seropositive.

J is TRBJ2-3 and V is TRBV19, with no clear D. Germline V CDR1 and CDR2: LNHDA, SQIVND (reference sequence). V was trimmed by 7 bases and J by 4 bases, leaving 15 bases between them. The CDR3 consists of 14 residues. DNA for the CDR3: TGTGCCAGTACCCTCCAAGGTCAGGCAGATACGCAGTATTTT. Protein product: CASTLQGQADTQYF. The entire variable domain, with the rest obtained from reference TRBV19 and TRBJ2-3, is as follows: DGGITQSPKYLFRKEGQNVTLSCEQNLNHDAMYWYRQDPGQGLRLIYYSQIVNDFQKGDIAEGYSVSREKKESFPLTVTSAQKNPTAFYLCASTLQGQADTQYFGPGTRLTVL.

This chain joins TRBV4-1 and TRBJ2-5; D remains unclear. Trimming removed 4 bases at V and 4 bases at J, with 13 bases between. CDR3 length: 14 amino acids. Germline loops: CDR1 MGHRA, CDR2 YSYEKL. CDR3 sequence reads: CASSRDPTGETQYF. CDR3 nucleotide sequence: TGCGCCAGCAGCCGAGATCCGACTGGAGAGACCCAGTACTTC.

The chain links TRBV5-1 to TRBJ1-1; no reliable D call. The germline V gene has CDR1 SGHRS and CDR2 YFSETQ. This CDR3 is 14 amino acids long. Deletions cut 1 base from V and 3 bases from J, with 10 bases between. The CDR3 sequence is CASSLSSLDTEAFF. CDR3 DNA sequence: TGCGCCAGCAGCTTGTCCTCACTGGACACTGAAGCTTTCTTT.

CDR3 region: CASSYGTSTNNEQFF. The CDR3 coding sequence is TGTGCCAGCAGTTATGGGACTAGCACCAACAATGAGCAGTTCTTC. The chain joins TRBV6-6 to TRBJ2-1, with 9 bases lining up with TRBD2. Trimming cost V 3 bases and J 5 bases; bases outside gene matches: 5. Germline V gene data show CDR1 as MNHNY and CDR2 as SVGAGI (reference sequence). The CDR3 sequence is 15 residues long.

This chain uses TRBV10-1 with TRBJ2-2, with TRBD2 matching over 12 bases. The V and J ends lost 6 bases and 7 bases, in that order; junction bases with no gene match: 9. Germline V gene sequence: CDR1 WNHNN, CDR2 SYGVQD (reference sequence). This CDR3 comprises 16 residues. Here the CDR3 reads CASSGGLAGSIGELFF. CDR3 DNA: TGCGCCAGCAGCGGGGGACTAGCGGGCAGTATCGGGGAGCTGTTTTTT.

The chain has TRBV18 and TRBJ1-1, with a tentative D call TRBD1 (5 bases). The CDR3 covers 15 residues. CDR1 and CDR2 from the germline V gene are KGHSH and LQKENI. The V end was cut by 2 bases, the J end by 4 bases, with 14 bases between. CDR3 sequence reads: CASSPVGTGGTEAFF. The CDR3 bases are TGTGCCAGCTCACCAGTAGGGACGGGGGGCACTGAAGCTTTCTTT.

This chain links TRBV12-5 with TRBJ2-7; D might be TRBD2 (5 bases). The CDR3 runs 15 residues. Trimming shortened V by 0 bases and J by 1 base, and 10 bases separated the two germline ends. Germline CDR1 reads LGHNT; CDR2 reads FRNRAP. The CDR3 here is CASGLVPAASYEQYF. The CDR3, as DNA: TGTGCTAGTGGTTTGGTACCAGCGGCTTCCTACGAGCAGTACTTC.

This chain connects TRBV6-5 to TRBJ2-2; possible D gene TRBD1, 5 bases. The CDR3 has 15 residues. The germline V gene encodes CDR1 MNHEY and CDR2 SVGAGI. V was clipped by 6 bases and J by 4 bases, with 15 bases between them. CDR3 residues: CASSPAGLGTGELFF. The DNA for the CDR3 is TGTGCCAGCAGCCCCGCAGGGTTGGGCACCGGGGAGCTGTTTTTT.

The chain recombines TRBV5-1 with TRBJ2-1; 8 bases agree with TRBD1. The CDR3 has 13 amino acids. The germline gives CDR1 SGHRS, CDR2 YFSETQ. J gave up 8 bases and V 8 bases, and 9 bases lay outside the gene matches. CDR3 sequence (DNA): TGCGCCAGTTACGGACAGGGCGGGGATGAGCAGTTCTTC. Amino acids: CASYGQGGDEQFF.

This CDR3 is CASSRPGTDGYGYTF. CDR3 DNA sequence: TGTGCCAGCTCGAGACCCGGGACAGATGGTTATGGCTACACCTTC. This chain uses TRBV6-6 with TRBJ1-2, with TRBD1 matching 7 bases. This CDR3 spans 15 amino acids. V lost 8 bases, J lost 5 bases, and 14 bases stayed unmatched. Germline V CDR1 and CDR2: MNHNY, SVGAGI (reference sequence).

This rearrangement joins TRBV2 to TRBJ2-1; D is unresolved. The V gene lost 3 bases and the J gene lost 3 bases, with 6 bases spanning the gap. This CDR3 has 13 amino acids. Germline assignment: CDR1 SNHLY and CDR2 FYNNEI. Here the CDR3 reads CASSDRDYNEQFF. In DNA form, the CDR3 reads TGTGCCAGCAGTGATCGAGACTACAATGAGCAGTTCTTC.

This chain uses TRBV7-2 with TRBJ1-2, with a possible D match to TRBD1 (6 bases). The germline gives CDR1 SGHTA, CDR2 FQGNSA. The CDR3 contains 13 residues. The V end was cut by 6 bases, the J end by 8 bases, with 16 bases between. CDR3: CASRTGGERGYTF. The CDR3, as DNA: TGTGCCAGCAGGACAGGAGGTGAACGGGGCTACACCTTC.

This chain links TRBV6-6 with TRBJ2-6, with D tentatively TRBD1 (6 bases). From germline, CDR1 is MNHNY and CDR2 SVGAGI (reference sequence). The CDR3 sequence is 15 residues long. Deletions cut 6 bases from V and 2 bases from J, with 11 bases between. The CDR3 protein is CASSPGVAGANVLTF. CDR3 nucleotides: TGTGCCAGCAGCCCAGGGGTTGCTGGGGCCAACGTCCTGACTTTC.

Written as DNA, the CDR3 is TGTGCCAGTAGTAAGCGTACCGGGACAGGGGGACCGGGGCCCCAGCATTTT. Its protein is CASSKRTGTGGPGPQHF. V usage is TRBV19 and J usage is TRBJ1-5; 11 nucleotides match TRBD1. Germline V gives CDR1 LNHDA, CDR2 SQIVND (reference sequence). The CDR3 extends over 17 amino acids. The trim removed 4 bases at V and 9 bases at J, leaving 14 bases unmatched.

This chain joins TRBV19 and TRBJ2-3, with 11 bases identical to TRBD2. J lost 3 bases, V lost 6 bases, and 2 bases had no gene match. Germline lookup yields CDR1 LNHDA and CDR2 SQIVND (reference sequence). The CDR3 spans 14 residues. This chain's CDR3 is CASRLAGGTDTQYF. CDR3 in DNA: TGTGCCAGTAGGCTAGCGGGAGGAACAGATACGCAGTATTTT.

The rearrangement uses TRBV19 and TRBJ2-5, with D perhaps TRBD1 (5 bases). The ends were cut back, 5 bases at V and 5 bases at J, with 15 bases in the middle. The germline gives CDR1 LNHDA, CDR2 SQIVND (reference sequence). The CDR3 length is 14 residues. The CDR3 bases are TGTGCCAGTAGTGTTGGGGCGTACAGGGAGACCCAGTACTTC. It yields the protein CASSVGAYRETQYF.

The V gene is TRBV7-9, the J gene TRBJ1-5, with no clear D. V lost 1 base and J 5 bases, leaving 6 bases between the germline ends. The CDR3 covers 13 residues. Germline V gene sequence: CDR1 SEHNR, CDR2 FQNEAQ (reference sequence). Here the CDR3 reads CASSLGRDQPQHF. DNA for the CDR3: TGTGCCAGCAGCTTAGGACGGGATCAGCCCCAGCATTTT.

The rearrangement uses TRBV19 and TRBJ2-7, with D possibly TRBD2 on 5 matching bases. Germline lookup yields CDR1 LNHDA and CDR2 SQIVND (reference sequence). Deletions cut 6 bases from V and 1 base from J, with 16 bases between. The CDR3 is 15 amino acids. CDR3 sequence reads: CASSQSGSRSYEQYV. CDR3 bases: TGTGCCAGTAGCCAGAGTGGGAGTCGGTCCTACGAGCAGTACGTC.

The chain links TRBV7-2 to TRBJ1-2, with D possibly being TRBD1 (5 bases). Between the trimmed V and J ends, which lost 4 bases and 8 bases, there was a span of 14 bases. The V gene's germline CDR1 is SGHTA and CDR2 FQGNSA. CDR3 length equals 13 residues. CDR3 sequence reads: CASSSLGRTGYTF. The CDR3 DNA reads TGTGCCAGCAGCTCCCTCGGGAGGACAGGCTACACCTTC.